A selection of T cell receptor beta chains follows, all from one sample in a study of blood T cells in healthy people across ages. A single record per CDR3 protein comes from TCRdb applying MiXCR to the 5' RACE reads. This table has approximately 1.5 million distinct CDR3 sequences, approximately 32% appearing once. Sequenced input: blood. Receptors were obtained from a woman between 25 and 40 years old in good health. Each CDR3 is given with its conserved first and last residue. A D gene is named only where the DNA matches it firmly. Size tells how often a clone was seen (once, few, many) or the class of an expanded clone, and some rows leave it out.

DNA: TGTGCCAGCACCAAGACAGAAACCTACGAGCAGTACTTC
CDR3: CASTKTETYEQYF
V: TRBV12-3/TRBV12-4
size: few
J: TRBJ2-7
D: .

DNA: TGCGCCAGCAGCTCGATGGCTAGCGGGCCGGGGGAGCAGTACTTC
CDR3: CASSSMASGPGEQYF
V: TRBV5-1
size: many
J: TRBJ2-7
D: TRBD2

DNA: TGTGCCAGCAGCGTAGGGGCTAGCGGGGGGGATGGAGAGACCCAGTACTTC
CDR3: CASSVGASGGDGETQYF
V: TRBV9
size: .
J: TRBJ2-5
D: TRBD2

DNA: TGTGCCACCAGCGGCCTGGGCTCACGCTATGGCTACACCTTC
CDR3: CATSGLGSRYGYTF
V: TRBV15
size: few
J: TRBJ1-2
D: .

DNA: TGTGCCAGCAGCACCCACAGAGGCTCTGGGGCCAACGTCCTGACTTTC
CDR3: CASSTHRGSGANVLTF
V: TRBV7-3
size: .
J: TRBJ2-6
D: .

DNA: TGTGCCAGCAGTACATCAGGGGGTATAGGGTACGAGCAGTTCTTC
CDR3: CASSTSGGIGYEQFF
V: TRBV6-1
size: few
J: TRBJ2-1
D: TRBD1

DNA: TGTGCCAGCAGCTTCCTAGTGGACGAGCAGTACTTC
CDR3: CASSFLVDEQYF
V: TRBV11-2
size: .
J: TRBJ2-7
D: .

DNA: TGTGCCACCAGCAGAGGCGGGACCCAGTACTTC
CDR3: CATSRGGTQYF
V: TRBV15
size: .
J: TRBJ2-5
D: .

DNA: TGTGCCAGCAGCACAACGGGACAGGTCCTTGGCTACACCTTC
CDR3: CASSTTGQVLGYTF
V: TRBV3-1
size: few
J: TRBJ1-2
D: TRBD1

DNA: TGTGCCAGCAGCTATACAGGGACCGGGGTCAAAAACATTCAGTACTTC
CDR3: CASSYTGTGVKNIQYF
V: TRBV5-6
size: .
J: TRBJ2-4
D: .

DNA: TGTGCCAGCAGTTTTGGGGGGCTAATCTACGAGCAGTACTTC
CDR3: CASSFGGLIYEQYF
V: TRBV12-3/TRBV12-4
size: many
J: TRBJ2-7
D: .

DNA: TGCGCCAGCAGCTTGGAATACACGACCGGCTCCTACAATGAGCAGTACTTC
CDR3: CASSLEYTTGSYNEQYF
V: TRBV5-1
size: .
J: TRBJ2-5
D: .

DNA: TGTGCCAGCAGTGACTACTTTGAGGGCAAAGAGCAGTTCTTC
CDR3: CASSDYFEGKEQFF
V: TRBV6-4
size: few
J: TRBJ2-1
D: .

DNA: TGCAGTGCTGGGGACAGCCGCGTTCACTATGGCTACACCTTC
CDR3: CSAGDSRVHYGYTF
V: TRBV20-1
size: .
J: TRBJ1-2
D: TRBD1

DNA: TGTGCCAGCAGCTTGCGGACATCCAGCTCCTACGAGCAGTACTTC
CDR3: CASSLRTSSSYEQYF
V: TRBV11-1
size: once
J: TRBJ2-7
D: .